A selection of T cell receptor beta chains follows, all from one sample in a study of T cell repertoires in cytomegalovirus infection. TCRdb recomputed calls from the reads with MiXCR, one row per CDR3 protein. Of about 770,000 distinct CDR3 sequences listed, about 29% are singletons. No antigen has been identified for these receptors. Material: cultured CD8+ T cells from PBMCs, obtained from culture after CMV antigen stimulation. The receptors come from a human donor in good health (CMV status not recorded). Some clones in this sample may be carry-over from other donors' samples. CDR3s include the opening cysteine and the closing phenylalanine or tryptophan. A D gene is named only where the DNA matches it firmly. Only part of the rows carry a size: once, few, many, or a class if the clone is expanded.

size: many; D: TRBD1; V: TRBV19; J: TRBJ1-5; CDR3: CASRQGVQPQHF; DNA: TGTGCCAGCCGACAGGGAGTGCAGCCCCAGCATTTT
size: .; D: .; V: TRBV7-9; J: TRBJ1-5; CDR3: CASSPGGVNQPQHF; DNA: TGTGCCAGCAGCCCGGGTGGGGTTAATCAGCCCCAGCATTTT
size: once; D: TRBD1; V: TRBV27; J: TRBJ1-5; CDR3: CASSARDRGFGQPQHF; DNA: TGTGCCAGCAGTGCCCGGGACAGGGGTTTCGGTCAGCCCCAGCATTTT
size: .; D: .; V: TRBV9; J: TRBJ1-2; CDR3: CVSSPGQAYGYTF; DNA: TGTGTCAGCAGCCCGGGACAAGCCTATGGCTACACCTTC
size: .; D: .; V: TRBV12-3/TRBV12-4; J: TRBJ1-2; CDR3: CASTPDRSYGYTF; DNA: TGTGCCAGCACCCCGGACAGAAGTTATGGCTACACCTTC
size: many; D: TRBD1; V: TRBV7-9; J: TRBJ1-1; CDR3: CASSGTENTEAFF; DNA: TGTGCCAGCAGCGGGACAGAGAACACTGAAGCTTTCTTT
size: medium-sized; D: TRBD1; V: TRBV7-8; J: TRBJ1-4; CDR3: CASSWATGTSEKLFF; DNA: TGTGCCAGCAGCTGGGCGACAGGGACGTCGGAAAAACTGTTTTTT
size: many; D: TRBD1; V: TRBV7-9; J: TRBJ2-7; CDR3: CAGSSPGTGSNEQYF; DNA: TGTGCCGGGTCTTCCCCGGGGACAGGGAGCAACGAGCAGTACTTC
size: few; D: .; V: TRBV5-4; J: TRBJ2-3; CDR3: CASSLVGAKAEDTQYF; DNA: TGTGCCAGCAGCTTGGTGGGGGCGAAAGCTGAAGATACGCAGTATTTT
size: few; D: TRBD1; V: TRBV12-3/TRBV12-4; J: TRBJ1-1; CDR3: CASSFRTGAMNTEAFF; DNA: TGTGCCAGCAGTTTCCGGACAGGGGCTATGAACACTGAAGCTTTCTTT
size: few; D: TRBD1; V: TRBV4-1; J: TRBJ2-7; CDR3: CASSQASDRGYEQYF; DNA: TGCGCCAGCAGCCAAGCGTCGGACAGGGGCTACGAGCAGTACTTC
size: .; D: TRBD2; V: TRBV4-3; J: TRBJ2-3; CDR3: CASSRAASGGATDTQYF; DNA: TGCGCCAGCAGCCGCGCTGCTAGCGGGGGGGCAACAGATACGCAGTATTTT
size: few; D: .; V: TRBV6-5; J: TRBJ1-1; CDR3: CASSSNRLPNTEAFF; DNA: TGTGCCAGCAGTTCGAACAGGTTACCGAACACTGAAGCTTTCTTT
size: few; D: TRBD1; V: TRBV7-9; J: TRBJ1-2; CDR3: CASSLTDRGLANYGYTF; DNA: TGTGCCAGCAGCCTCACGGACAGGGGCCTTGCTAACTATGGCTACACCTTC
size: many; D: TRBD1; V: TRBV6-5; J: TRBJ1-1; CDR3: CASSYRDSELGREAFF; DNA: TGTGCCAGCAGTTACAGGGACAGCGAATTAGGCCGTGAAGCTTTCTTT
size: once; D: .; V: TRBV24-1; J: TRBJ1-3; CDR3: CATSDTRDSGNTIYF; DNA: TGTGCCACCAGTGACACCAGGGACTCTGGAAACACCATATATTTT
size: .; D: .; V: TRBV6-2/TRBV6-3; J: TRBJ2-2; CDR3: CASSYSILDGNTGELFF; DNA: TGTGCCAGCAGTTACTCAATCCTGGACGGGAACACCGGGGAGCTGTTTTTT
size: many; D: TRBD1; V: TRBV12-5; J: TRBJ2-5; CDR3: CASGLSPGQGAEETQYF; DNA: TGTGCTAGTGGTTTGTCCCCGGGACAGGGGGCTGAAGAGACCCAGTACTTC
size: many; D: TRBD1; V: TRBV7-9; J: TRBJ2-7; CDR3: CASSLGQGSAEQYF; DNA: TGTGCCAGCAGCTTGGGACAGGGGTCTGCCGAGCAGTACTTC
size: .; D: .; V: TRBV5-5; J: TRBJ1-1; CDR3: CASSLRRTDTEAFF; DNA: TGTGCCAGCAGCTTGAGGAGAACAGACACTGAAGCTTTCTTT
size: once; D: TRBD1; V: TRBV11-1; J: TRBJ1-3; CDR3: CASSSRRRTGAGNTIYF; DNA: TGTGCCAGCAGCTCTAGGAGGAGGACAGGGGCTGGAAACACCATATATTTT
size: many; D: .; V: TRBV4-2; J: TRBJ1-2; CDR3: CASSQENGYTF; DNA: TGTGCCAGCAGCCAAGAAAATGGCTACACCTTC
size: few; D: .; V: TRBV7-6; J: TRBJ1-4; CDR3: CASSLWGRLNEKLFF; DNA: TGTGCCAGCAGCCTTTGGGGTAGACTGAATGAAAAACTGTTTTTT